The 16 T cell receptor beta chains presented below share a single source sample, sequenced in a study of blood T cells in healthy people across ages. The second PCR ran about 6 to 11 cycles with a sample-barcoded 5' primer and J-beta primers. TCRdb reanalysed the 5' RACE reads using MiXCR and keeps one entry per CDR3 protein. The table has around 1,000,000 distinct CDR3 sequences, 25% seen once. In addition, the sample was reused for a study of T cells of mothers and their children.

Sequencing input: blood. The receptors were gathered from a girl aged 2-10 years in good health.

The V and J genes are TRBV7-3 and TRBJ1-3; 8 bases map to TRBD1. Trimming removed 4 bases from V and 2 bases from J; junction bases left unmatched: 4. CDR1 is SGHTA, CDR2 FQGTGA, per germline. This CDR3 contains 15 residues. Written as DNA, the CDR3 is TGTGCCAGCAGCTCCGGACAGGGAACTGGAAACACCATATATTTT. Its translation is CASSSGQGTGNTIYF.

This clonotype came up a few times. The genes are TRBV7-2 and TRBJ2-5; perhaps TRBD2 as D (5 bases). This CDR3 has 12 amino acids. The V end lost 1 base, the J end lost 8 bases, and 8 bases lay between the germline ends. Per germline, CDR1 SGHTA and CDR2 FQGNSA. The CDR3 nucleotides are TGTGCCAGCAGCTTAGACTCGGGAACCCAGTACTTC. This encodes CASSLDSGTQYF.

This rearrangement joins TRBV5-1 to TRBJ2-7; D not certain. Trimming removed 4 bases from V and 0 bases from J, with 11 bases in between. Germline CDR1 is SGHRS and CDR2 is YFSETQ. CDR3 length: 14 residues. The CDR3 region is CASSLLTFSYEQYF. CDR3 sequence (DNA): TGCGCCAGCAGCCTACTTACGTTCTCCTACGAGCAGTACTTC. Filled out from reference TRBV5-1 and TRBJ2-7, the complete variable domain reads KAGVTQTPRYLIKTRGQQVTLSCSPISGHRSVSWYQQTPGQGLQFLFEYFSETQRNKGNFPGRFSGRQFSNSRSEMNVSTLELGDSALYLCASSLLTFSYEQYFGPGTRLTVT.

The rearrangement links TRBV12-3 or TRBV12-4 to TRBJ2-5; 10 bases are a match to TRBD2. The CDR3 totals 18 residues. J lost 5 bases, V lost 5 bases, and 17 bases had no gene match. CDR3 amino acids: CASSREAGGQLGVETQYF. The DNA for the CDR3 is TGTGCCAGCAGTCGAGAAGCGGGAGGGCAGTTAGGCGTCGAGACCCAGTACTTC.

V gene TRBV4-2 combines with J gene TRBJ2-4; 8 positions match TRBD2. The CDR3 is 19 amino acids. The germline V gene has CDR1 LGHNA and CDR2 YNFKEQ. Trimming removed 5 bases from V and 1 base from J; junction bases left unmatched: 16. The CDR3 is CASSFISGEIESAKNIQYF. The CDR3 nucleotides are TGTGCCAGCAGCTTTATTAGCGGGGAGATAGAGAGTGCCAAAAACATTCAGTACTTC.

This clonotype was found once. This chain links TRBV9 with TRBJ2-7, with TRBD1 matching 7 bases. The CDR3 length is 15 residues. V dropped 0 bases and J dropped 3; count of bases not matched to a gene: 6. Per the germline V gene, CDR1 is SGDLS and CDR2 is YYNGEE. CDR3 DNA sequence: TGTGCCAGCAGCGTAGGGCAGGGGGAGTTCTACGAGCAGTACTTC. Its translation: CASSVGQGEFYEQYF.

The genes are TRBV5-1 and TRBJ2-2, with 7 bases identical to TRBD1. The CDR3 covers 16 residues. The V and J ends lost 5 bases and 1 base, in that order; junction bases with no gene match: 8. Germline CDR1 is SGHRS and CDR2 is YFSETQ. The CDR3 nucleotides are TGCGCCAGCAGAAAACCTAGACAGGGGAACACCGGGGAGCTGTTTTTT. Protein sequence: CASRKPRQGNTGELFF.

The CDR3 here is CSARLGAGVRVYEQYF. DNA of the CDR3: TGCAGTGCTAGATTGGGGGCCGGAGTTCGGGTTTACGAGCAGTACTTC. The genes are TRBV20-1 and TRBJ2-7; weak D call: TRBD1 (6 bases). Trimming removed 2 bases at V and 4 bases at J, with 21 bases between. The germline gives CDR1 DFQATT, CDR2 SNEGSKA (reference sequence). The CDR3 totals 16 residues.

This clonotype has more than one count but fewer than ten. The gene calls are TRBV6-6 and TRBJ2-6; 7 bases line up with TRBD1. The CDR3 extends over 18 amino acids. V trimming: 0 bases; J trimming: 12 bases; junction bases outside the gene matches: 17. Germline CDR1 MNHNY, CDR2 SVGAGI (reference sequence). This CDR3 reads CASSYSGATGTVGRVLTF. The DNA of the CDR3 is TGTGCCAGCAGTTACTCGGGAGCAACCGGGACAGTGGGACGCGTCCTGACTTTC.

There are many counts of this clonotype. The rearrangement links TRBV12-3 or TRBV12-4 to TRBJ1-2; unclear D gene. The CDR3 has 12 amino acids. V lost 6 bases and J 8 bases, leaving 13 bases between the germline ends. CDR3 coding DNA: TGTGCCAGCAGCCTGGTCTCAGGAGGCTACACCTTC. Protein product: CASSLVSGGYTF.

This clonotype was found once. The chain has TRBV20-1 and TRBJ1-2; 8 positions agree with TRBD1. CDR3 length: 13 residues. Per the germline V gene, CDR1 is DFQATT and CDR2 is SNEGSKA (reference sequence). V shed 5 bases and J 2 bases; nucleotides not matched to a gene: 4. CDR3 nucleotide sequence: TGCAGTGCTGGTAGACAGGGGAACTATGGCTACACCTTC. It specifies CSAGRQGNYGYTF.

This clonotype has only a few counts. V is TRBV20-1 and J is TRBJ2-7; D gene uncertain. Trimming took off 0 bases at V and 2 bases at J, with 20 bases between the two ends. From germline, CDR1 is DFQATT and CDR2 SNEGSKA (reference sequence). The CDR3 is 17 amino acids. The CDR3 sequence is CSARDYSRGDAAYEQYF. The CDR3 DNA is TGCAGTGCTAGAGATTATTCGCGCGGTGACGCCGCCTACGAGCAGTACTTC.

The V and J genes are TRBV28 and TRBJ2-1; 11 nucleotides match TRBD1. Germline CDR1 MDHEN, CDR2 SYDVKM. V was pared by 6 bases and J by 3 bases, with 16 bases of the junction left unmatched. CDR3 size: 19 residues. CDR3 residues: CASRPGTGGSNDYYNEQFF. The CDR3 coding sequence is TGTGCCAGCAGACCCGGGACAGGGGGATCCAACGACTACTACAATGAGCAGTTCTTC.

This clonotype was counted a few times. The rearrangement links TRBV12-3 or TRBV12-4 to TRBJ2-5, with a tentative D call TRBD2 (6 bases). V gave up 7 bases and J gave up 5 bases, with 14 bases separating them. The CDR3 runs to 13 residues. The CDR3 DNA is TGTGCCAGCACCCAGGCGGGGCTCGAGACCCAGTACTTC. It codes for CASTQAGLETQYF.

On this clonotype: A read error may produce the germline difference seen at one junction end. V and J are TRBV20-1 and TRBJ2-7, with D hard to call. Germline values: CDR1 DFQATT, CDR2 SNEGSKA (reference sequence). This CDR3 has 16 residues. The CDR3 loop is CSARSGRRGRGYEQYF. CDR3 coding DNA: TGCAGTGCTAGATCGGGTCGGAGAGGACGCGGCTACGAGCAATACTTC.

The J gene is TRBJ2-7, the V gene TRBV7-9, with D unclear. Trimming cost V 5 bases and J 5 bases, with 10 bases left between them. Germline V gives CDR1 SEHNR, CDR2 FQNEAQ (reference sequence). This CDR3 has 12 amino acids. The CDR3 is CASSTIVNEQYF. The CDR3 DNA reads TGTGCCAGCAGCACCATAGTCAACGAGCAGTACTTC.